The rows below give T cell receptor beta chains drawn from one sample of a study of cytotoxic CD8 clonotypes in ibrutinib-treated CLL. Repertoires were generated with immunoSEQ multiplex PCR, while TCRdb's copy carries only in-frame clones and drops some. Among 20,000 to 30,000 clones listed, 55% to 85% were seen once. Sequences were derived from PBMCs, sampled after 12 months of ibrutinib treatment. These receptors were collected from a human donor with chronic lymphocytic leukemia. Both conserved end residues are part of each CDR3. Each record gives: clone size, V gene, J gene, D gene, CDR3 DNA, CDR3 protein. D genes are given only for firm matches. Clone size is not always given. Where it is, it says once, few, many or a class for expanded clones.

-	TRBV7-2	TRBJ1-2	-	TGTGCCAGCACCTCCCCTAACTATGGCTACACCTTC	CASTSPNYGYTF
few	TRBV29-1	TRBJ2-7	-	TGCAGCGTCCAAGCGGAGGGTGCCGAGCAGTACTTC	CSVQAEGAEQYF
-	TRBV11-2	TRBJ1-4	-	TGTGCCAGCAGCTTTGACTCGGTAGCAACTAATGAAAAACTGTTTTTT	CASSFDSVATNEKLFF
-	TRBV7-2	TRBJ1-3	TRBD1	TGTGCCAGCAGCAAGACAGGGGCGCGTTCTGGAAACACCATATATTTT	CASSKTGARSGNTIYF
-	TRBV27	TRBJ2-7	TRBD2	TGTGCCAGCAGTCTGACTAGCGGGGGACCCTACGAGCAGTACTTC	CASSLTSGGPYEQYF
few	TRBV6-6	TRBJ1-2	TRBD1	TGTGCCGCCAGCAGCACAGGGGAATATGGCTACACCTTC	CAASSTGEYGYTF
-	TRBV6-1	TRBJ1-4	TRBD1	TGTGCCAGCGCACGCGGGGGGACAGGGGGCCTAGAACTGTTTTTT	CASARGGTGGLELFF
few	TRBV27	TRBJ2-1	-	TGTGCCAGCAGCACAGGGCCAGGTTACAATGAGCAGTTCTTC	CASSTGPGYNEQFF
few	TRBV28	TRBJ1-1	-	TGTGCCAGCAGTGTTAGGGCGGTGAACACTGAAGCTTTCTTT	CASSVRAVNTEAFF
-	TRBV7-2	TRBJ2-1	-	TGTGCCAGCAGCTTTGGGGGCCTATCGGATGAGCAGTTCTTC	CASSFGGLSDEQFF
once	TRBV15	TRBJ1-5	TRBD1	TGTGCCACCAGCGGACAGGGCGGGGGCAATCAGCCCCAGCATTTT	CATSGQGGGNQPQHF
-	TRBV6-1	TRBJ1-6	TRBD1	TGTGCCAGCAGTGAATGGGACAGGGCTAATTCACCCCTCCACTTT	CASSEWDRANSPLHF
-	TRBV25-1	TRBJ2-4	TRBD1	TGTGCCAGCAGTACCGTGGACAGGGCTAACATTCAGTACTTC	CASSTVDRANIQYF
-	TRBV28	TRBJ2-7	-	TGTGCCAGCACTTTTTCGGGCTCCGAGCAGTACTTC	CASTFSGSEQYF
once	TRBV19	TRBJ2-2	-	TGTGCCAGTAGCGGTCAGGAGGGAAAGCTGTTTTTT	CASSGQEGKLFF
-	TRBV2	TRBJ1-5	-	TGTGCCGGATCCTTACTCAAGGGCAATCAGCCCCAGCATTTT	CAGSLLKGNQPQHF
-	TRBV30	TRBJ2-1	TRBD1	TGTGCCTGGAGTGACCCCGGGACAGGGATTGCCTACAATGAGCAGTTCTTC	CAWSDPGTGIAYNEQFF
many	TRBV30	TRBJ1-4	-	TGTGCCTGGGAGGGGGCAACTAATGAAAAACTGTTTTTT	CAWEGATNEKLFF
-	TRBV10-2	TRBJ1-3	-	TGCGCCAGCAGTGCAGCAGGTGGAAACACCATATATTTT	CASSAAGGNTIYF
-	TRBV7-9	TRBJ1-1	TRBD1	TGTGCCAGCAGCTCACCAGGGGGCCGGGGTGAAGCTTTCTTT	CASSSPGGRGEAFF
-	TRBV7-6	TRBJ2-2	TRBD2	TGTGCCAGCAGCTCCGGCGGGGGAAGATTCACCGGGGAGCTGTTTTTT	CASSSGGGRFTGELFF
-	TRBV11-2	TRBJ2-3	-	TGTGCCAGCAGCTCCCTTGCGGGGACAGATACGCAGTATTTT	CASSSLAGTDTQYF
-	TRBV7-3	TRBJ1-6	-	TGTGCCAGCAGCCTGGTGGCCACTAATTCACCCCTCCACTTT	CASSLVATNSPLHF
-	TRBV9	TRBJ2-2	-	TGTGCCAGCAGCCCCGGGGGGACAGTCACCGGGGAGCTGTTTTTT	CASSPGGTVTGELFF
-	TRBV5-6	TRBJ2-7	-	TGTGCCAGCAGCTTTCGGGCAGGGCGGGGTGAGCAGTACTTC	CASSFRAGRGEQYF
few	TRBV10-2	TRBJ1-5	-	TGCGCCAGCAGTGAGTCAGAAGATCAGCCCCAGCATTTT	CASSESEDQPQHF
-	TRBV6-4	TRBJ1-2	TRBD1	TGTGCCAGCTCTTTTAACGGACAGGGTCGTGGCTACACCTTC	CASSFNGQGRGYTF
-	TRBV30	TRBJ2-7	-	TGTGCCTGGAAAAAGGACACCTCCTCCTACGAGCAGTACTTC	CAWKKDTSSYEQYF
-	TRBV5-1	TRBJ2-7	-	TGCGCCAGCAGCGAGGGAGCAATGTTCGTCGACGAGCAGTACTTC	CASSEGAMFVDEQYF
-	TRBV7-2	TRBJ2-2	TRBD2	TGTGCCAGCAGCTCTACCGGACTAGCGGGGGGATCCGGGGAGCTGTTTTTT	CASSSTGLAGGSGELFF
-	TRBV28	TRBJ2-1	-	TGTGCCAGCAGTCCACAGAGGACGGTCTACAATGAGCAGTTCTTC	CASSPQRTVYNEQFF
-	TRBV5-5	TRBJ2-3	TRBD2	TGTGCCAGCAGCCAAGAACAATTGGGGGGGTATACGCAGTATTTT	CASSQEQLGGYTQYF
-	TRBV15	TRBJ2-2	-	TGTGCCACCAGCACCGGCGCCGGGGAGCTGTTTTTT	CATSTGAGELFF
-	TRBV13	TRBJ2-7	TRBD2	TGTGCCAGCAGCTTAAACATGGGACTAGCTTACGAGCAGTACTTC	CASSLNMGLAYEQYF
few	TRBV11-3	TRBJ1-1	-	TGTGCCAGCAGCATTCTTAATAATCTAGTGTATGAAGCTTTCTTT	CASSILNNLVYEAFF
-	TRBV29-1	TRBJ1-1	-	TGCAGCGTTGAAAGCGCTGGAGGAATTGCTGAAGCTTTCTTT	CSVESAGGIAEAFF
-	TRBV6-5	TRBJ2-7	-	TGTGCCAGCAGTTACCCTGGCGGACAGACCTACGAGCAGTACTTC	CASSYPGGQTYEQYF
few	TRBV7-8	TRBJ1-2	-	TGTGCCAGCAGCCCCCGCAGGGACAACTATGGCTACACCTTC	CASSPRRDNYGYTF
-	TRBV18	TRBJ1-4	-	TGTGCCAGCTCAAGTTCCCGGACACGGGAAAAACTGTTTTTT	CASSSSRTREKLFF
-	TRBV18	TRBJ2-1	TRBD1	TGTGCCAGCTCACCATCCGGACAGGGGGGGATCCATGAGCAGTTCTTC	CASSPSGQGGIHEQFF
-	TRBV5-1	TRBJ2-1	-	TGCGCCAGCAGCCTGACTAGTCAGTATGAGCAGTTCTTC	CASSLTSQYEQFF
-	TRBV11-2	TRBJ2-7	-	TGTGCCAGCAGCCCTCTGGGCTACGAGCAGTACTTC	CASSPLGYEQYF
few	TRBV11-2	TRBJ2-7	-	TGTGCCAGCAGCGTCGGACGGTCCTACGAGCAGTACTTC	CASSVGRSYEQYF
few	TRBV4-1	TRBJ2-5	-	TGCGCCAGCAGCCAAGGGGGTGAGACCCAGTACTTC	CASSQGGETQYF
-	TRBV5-1	TRBJ2-7	-	TGCGCCAGCAGCTCCCCGACCTACGAGCAGTACTTC	CASSSPTYEQYF
-	TRBV27	TRBJ1-2	-	TGTGCCAGCAGATCTGTCGGCCAAATGTTAGGCTATGGCTACACCTTC	CASRSVGQMLGYGYTF
few	TRBV7-3	TRBJ2-1	-	TGTGCCAGCAGCTTGACGGAGCACTACTCCTACAATGAGCAGTTCTTC	CASSLTEHYSYNEQFF
-	TRBV18	TRBJ2-3	-	TGTGCCAGCTCACCACCGGGGAGGATATCATCAAATACGCAGTATTTT	CASSPPGRISSNTQYF
-	TRBV5-1	TRBJ2-7	-	TGCGCCAGCAGCTTGAACGCCTACGAGCAGTACTTC	CASSLNAYEQYF
-	TRBV7-9	TRBJ1-4	TRBD1	TGTGCCAGCAGCCCCTATGCGGACAGGGCGGGCGAAAAACTGTTTTTT	CASSPYADRAGEKLFF
-	TRBV5-1	TRBJ2-5	-	TGCGCCAGCAGCTTGTCCCAACCAGGGAGGGAGACCCAGTACTTC	CASSLSQPGRETQYF
few	TRBV7-3	TRBJ2-3	-	TGTGCCAGCAGCTTAAGGCCGGGGGCACCAGACTCCTTGAGGACAGATACGCAGTATTTT	CASSLRPGAPDSLRTDTQYF